The next 25 T cell receptor beta chains were all read from a single sample in a study of siplizumab effects on memory and regulatory T cells. Here immunoSEQ multiplex PCR was the method, and the copy in TCRdb shows in-frame clones only, minus some. Here the sample spans roughly 100,000 clones, 85% to 95% being singletons. The material sequenced was non-Treg CD4+ T cells sorted from blood. Receptors originate from a human donor in good health.

V is TRBV18 and J is TRBJ1-5; 7 bases match TRBD1. The junction had 2 bases not matched to a gene; V was cut back by 3 bases and J by 6 bases. The CDR3 length is 13 residues. From germline, CDR1 is KGHSH and CDR2 LQKENI. The CDR3 reads CASSPDRAQPQHF. DNA of the CDR3: TGTGCCAGCTCACCTGACAGGGCTCAGCCCCAGCATTTT. The full variable domain, its missing parts supplied by reference TRBV18 and TRBJ1-5, is NAGVMQNPRHLVRRRGQEARLRCSPMKGHSHVYWYRQLPEEGLKFMVYLQKENIIDESGMPKERFSAEFPKEGPSILRIQQVVRGDSAAYFCASSPDRAQPQHFGDGTRLSIL.

For the CDR3, the DNA is TGCAGCGCTTTCCAGTCAGGGAACACTGAAGCTTTCTTT. Protein product: CSAFQSGNTEAFF. This rearrangement joins TRBV29-1 to TRBJ1-1; D gene uncertain. The CDR3 is 13 residues long. Germline lookup yields CDR1 SQVTM and CDR2 ANQGSEA. V was trimmed by 7 bases and J by 1 base, leaving 13 bases between them. Variable domain in full (rest from reference TRBV29-1 and TRBJ1-1): SAVISQKPSRDICQRGTSLTIQCQVDSQVTMMFWYRQQPGQSLTLIATANQGSEATYESGFVIDKFPISRPNLTFSTLTVSNMSPEDSSIYLCSAFQSGNTEAFFGQGTRLTVV.

This chain links TRBV4-2 with TRBJ2-3, with 7 bases that match TRBD2. The germline CDR1 and CDR2 sequences are LGHNA and YNFKEQ. The ends lost 1 base at V and 0 bases at J; junction bases unmatched: 4. This CDR3 is 16 amino acids long. The CDR3: CASSQVARGSTDTQYF. The DNA of the CDR3 is TGTGCCAGCAGCCAAGTGGCGCGGGGGAGCACAGATACGCAGTATTTT.

This sequence joins TRBV5-5 and TRBJ2-3, with D possibly TRBD2 on 6 matching bases. The CDR3 length is 15 residues. Germline CDR1 and CDR2: SGHKS and YYEKEE (reference sequence). V was cut by 0 bases and J by 0 bases, with 8 bases left in between. The CDR3 coding sequence is TGTGCCAGCAGCTTGGTTGCGGGAAGCACAGATACGCAGTATTTT. Amino acids: CASSLVAGSTDTQYF.

The chain employs TRBV19 and TRBJ2-1; 9 positions match TRBD2. With V trimmed by 4 bases and J by 7 bases, 5 bases remained unmatched. Germline V gene data show CDR1 as LNHDA and CDR2 as SQIVND (reference sequence). There are 14 residues in the CDR3. This CDR3 reads CASSTRGRGNEQFF. CDR3 in DNA: TGTGCCAGTAGTACTCGCGGGAGGGGGAATGAGCAGTTCTTC.

This clone was seen just once. V gene TRBV29-1 combines with J gene TRBJ2-2; 8 bases map to TRBD1. Germline CDR1 SQVTM, CDR2 ANQGSEA. The V segment lost 5 bases and the J segment 3 bases; nucleotides outside the gene matches: 5. The CDR3 length is 14 residues. This CDR3 is CSVRQGSHTGELFF. DNA for the CDR3: TGCAGCGTTCGACAGGGGTCGCACACCGGGGAGCTGTTTTTT.

This clone was recorded once. Other DNA sequences within the sample encode an identical CDR3. The rearrangement uses TRBV30 and TRBJ2-1; D call uncertain. The germline V gene encodes CDR1 GTSNPN and CDR2 SVGIG (reference sequence). The CDR3 is made up of 11 amino acids. V was clipped by 3 bases and J by 4 bases, with 4 bases between them. CDR3 region: CAWRGYNEQFF. In DNA, the CDR3 is TGTGCCTGGAGGGGTTACAATGAGCAGTTCTTC.

CDR3: CASSLDGYQETQYF. CDR3 DNA sequence: TGCGCCAGCAGCTTGGACGGGTACCAAGAGACCCAGTACTTC. The chain is built from TRBV5-1 and TRBJ2-5; D is ambiguous. CDR3 length equals 14 residues. The germline V and J ends were trimmed by 0 bases and 0 bases, with 6 bases remaining between them. Germline assignment: CDR1 SGHRS and CDR2 YFSETQ. The whole variable domain, filled in from reference TRBV5-1 and TRBJ2-5, reads KAGVTQTPRYLIKTRGQQVTLSCSPISGHRSVSWYQQTPGQGLQFLFEYFSETQRNKGNFPGRFSGRQFSNSRSEMNVSTLELGDSALYLCASSLDGYQETQYFGPGTRLLVL.

Remarks on this clone: One end of the junction is discordant with germline, which a read error may explain. This chain connects TRBV7-7 to TRBJ2-5; D unclear. Germline CDR1 reads SSHAT; CDR2 reads FNYEAQ (reference sequence). The CDR3 totals 15 residues. CDR3 sequence (DNA): TGTGCTAGCAGCTTAGGAATTGCTTCATTGGAGACCCAGTACTTC. Its protein is CASSLGIASLETQYF.

The J gene is TRBJ2-5, the V gene TRBV2, with D unresolved. Trimming pared 1 base from V and 2 bases from J, leaving 8 bases between. The CDR3 covers 14 residues. Germline loops: CDR1 SNHLY, CDR2 FYNNEI. The CDR3 loop is CASSEDVFQETQYF. CDR3 coding DNA: TGTGCCAGCAGTGAAGACGTTTTTCAAGAGACCCAGTACTTC.

This chain uses TRBV5-6 with TRBJ1-4, with 9 bases lining up with TRBD1. Germline trimming cut 1 base from V and 8 bases from J; bases unmatched to any gene: 6. The V gene's germline CDR1 is SGHDT and CDR2 YYEEEE. The CDR3 totals 15 residues. CDR3 sequence (DNA): TGTGCCAGCAGCTTGTCGGGACAGGGAGAGGAAAAACTGTTTTTT. Encoded protein: CASSLSGQGEEKLFF. Looking up the rest from reference TRBV5-6 and TRBJ1-4 gives the full variable domain: DAGVTQSPTHLIKTRGQQVTLRCSPKSGHDTVSWYQQALGQGPQFIFQYYEEEERQRGNFPDRFSGHQFPNYSSELNVNALLLGDSALYLCASSLSGQGEEKLFFGSGTQLSVL.

This sequence joins TRBV9 and TRBJ2-3, with no clear D. The CDR3 totals 16 residues. Deletions cut 0 bases from V and 8 bases from J, with 19 bases between. The germline V gene encodes CDR1 SGDLS and CDR2 YYNGEE. CDR3 nucleotides: TGTGCCAGCAGCGTAGAAATGTCCGGGTCTGGAGTTACGCAGTATTTT. This codes for CASSVEMSGSGVTQYF.

The rearrangement links TRBV5-1 to TRBJ2-1; D is perhaps TRBD2 (6 bases). The V gene lost 4 bases and the J gene lost 0 bases, with 17 bases spanning the gap. CDR3 length: 17 residues. Germline CDR1 is SGHRS and CDR2 is YFSETQ. The CDR3 is CASSPDIAASSYNEQFF. The CDR3 nucleotides read TGCGCCAGCAGCCCCGATATAGCGGCCAGCTCCTACAATGAGCAGTTCTTC.

The rearrangement links TRBV10-3 to TRBJ2-7; possibly TRBD2 for D (6 bases). Trimming shortened V by 6 bases and J by 2 bases, and 11 bases separated the two germline ends. Germline V gene lookup returns CDR1 ENHRY and CDR2 SYGVKD. This CDR3 has 13 amino acids. CDR3 sequence: CAISSPGAYEQYF. The DNA of the CDR3 is TGTGCCATCAGCTCCCCGGGGGCCTACGAGCAGTACTTC.

This clone was seen only once. The chain employs TRBV15 and TRBJ1-1; the D is unclear. The ends were cut back, 0 bases at V and 0 bases at J, with 11 bases in the middle. The length of the CDR3 is 16 residues. Germline-derived CDR1 and CDR2 are LNHNV and YYDKDF (reference sequence). The CDR3 sequence: CATSRDMFLLNTEAFF. CDR3 sequence (DNA): TGTGCCACCAGCAGAGATATGTTTCTTTTGAACACTGAAGCTTTCTTT.

The chain couples TRBV5-4 to TRBJ2-7; 10 positions match TRBD2. CDR3 length equals 15 residues. After removal of 2 bases from V and 3 bases from J, the junction contained 5 bases not matched to a gene. Germline V gives CDR1 SGHNT, CDR2 YYREEE (reference sequence). Written as DNA, the CDR3 is TGTGCCAGCAGCTTACAGCGGGAGGGGGTCTACGAGCAGTACTTC. Translation: CASSLQREGVYEQYF. Full variable domain (missing parts from reference TRBV5-4 and TRBJ2-7): ETGVTQSPTHLIKTRGQQVTLRCSSQSGHNTVSWYQQALGQGPQFIFQYYREEENGRGNFPPRFSGLQFPNYSSELNVNALELDDSALYLCASSLQREGVYEQYFGPGTRLTVT.

A single count supports this clone. This chain uses TRBV7-2 with TRBJ1-5; D perhaps matches TRBD1 (6 bases). V lost 5 bases to trimming and J lost 7 bases, with 18 bases between them. The CDR3 contains 15 residues. Looked up from germline, CDR1 is SGHTA and CDR2 is FQGNSA. Here the CDR3 reads CASSRQTGLTQPQHF. The CDR3 nucleotides are TGTGCCAGCAGCCGTCAGACAGGTCTGACCCAGCCCCAGCATTTT.

The chain links TRBV7-9 to TRBJ2-1, with D unclear. The V gene's germline CDR1 is SEHNR and CDR2 FQNEAQ (reference sequence). Trimming removed 5 bases at V and 4 bases at J, with 15 bases between. This CDR3 has 15 residues. The CDR3 sequence: CASSLDAGQYNEQFF. The CDR3 region has the DNA TGTGCCAGCAGCCTGGATGCCGGCCAGTACAATGAGCAGTTCTTC.

The J gene is TRBJ1-2, the V gene TRBV29-1, with D possibly TRBD1 on 5 matching bases. Germline-derived CDR1 and CDR2 are SQVTM and ANQGSEA. The CDR3 contains 13 residues. V lost 4 bases and J 6 bases, leaving 15 bases between the germline ends. CDR3 nucleotides: TGCAGCGTTGGATCCGCCGTCAGGGATGGCTACACCTTC. Translation gives CSVGSAVRDGYTF.

The chain is built from TRBV7-8 and TRBJ2-7, with 9 bases identical to TRBD1. Germline CDR1 reads SGHVS; CDR2 reads FQNEAQ. CDR3 length: 15 residues. Trimming cost V 7 bases and J 5 bases; bases outside gene matches: 12. CDR3 coding DNA: TGTGCCAGCACCCCTCGATCCGGGACAGGGAACGAGCAGTACTTC. Translated, it gives CASTPRSGTGNEQYF.

The J gene is TRBJ2-7, the V gene TRBV19, with 13 bases that match TRBD2. The CDR3 has 17 amino acids. In germline, CDR1 is LNHDA, CDR2 SQIVND (reference sequence). Trimming took 1 base from V and 0 from J; bases not matched to a gene: 3. Written as DNA, the CDR3 is TGTGCCAGTAGTATAGTAGGGACTAGCGGGATCTCCTACGAGCAGTACTTC. This sequence encodes CASSIVGTSGISYEQYF.

This chain links TRBV6-6 with TRBJ2-5, with D perhaps being TRBD1 or TRBD2 (6 bases each). The J call could be wrong; TRBJ2-7 is a better fit for the DNA end. This CDR3 has 15 residues. The germline V gene encodes CDR1 MNHNY and CDR2 SVGAGI (reference sequence). CDR3 DNA sequence: TGTGCCAGCAGTTCGGCGGGGACAACCATCTACGAGCAGTACTTC. It is translated as CASSSAGTTIYEQYF.

The gene calls are TRBV6-1 and TRBJ1-1; tentative D call: TRBD1 (6 bases). Trimming removed 8 bases from V and 1 base from J, with 17 bases in between. CDR1 is MNHNS and CDR2 is SASEGT in the germline V gene. The CDR3 has 15 amino acids. The CDR3 nucleotides read TGTGCCAGCCTTATATTACCCAGGGGGAACACTGAAGCTTTCTTT. Encoded protein: CASLILPRGNTEAFF.

The V and J genes are TRBV12-5 and TRBJ2-1, with TRBD2 matching 11 bases. The CDR3 consists of 14 residues. The germline V gene encodes CDR1 LGHNT and CDR2 FRNRAP. After removal of 6 bases from V and 10 bases from J, the junction contained 8 bases not matched to a gene. The CDR3 here is CASGLAGVTGEQFF. CDR3 DNA sequence: TGTGCTAGTGGACTAGCGGGAGTAACTGGGGAGCAGTTCTTC.

The table lists this clone with a count of one. The chain is built from TRBV11-3 and TRBJ1-1; TRBD1 aligns across 7 bases. The CDR3 runs to 17 residues. V dropped 5 bases and J dropped 4; count of bases not matched to a gene: 16. Germline V gives CDR1 SGHNT, CDR2 YENEEA. The CDR3 coding sequence is TGTGCCAGCAGCCTACGACCAAGACAGGGCTTCGGCACTGAAGCTTTCTTT. Protein product: CASSLRPRQGFGTEAFF.